A selection of T cell receptor beta chains follows, all from one sample in a study of shared clonotypes between healthy human individuals. Sequencing used immunoSEQ multiplex PCR; TCRdb keeps in-frame clones, though not all of them. The sample records 470,000 or so clones, more than 75% being singletons. The sequenced sample was PBMCs. The receptors stem from a middle-aged woman in good health. Some clones in this sample may be carry-over from other donors' samples. CDR3s include the opening cysteine and the closing phenylalanine or tryptophan. D genes are given only for firm matches. Clone size is given for some rows only: seen once, a few or many times, or a class if the clone is expanded.

D gene,V gene,clone size,J gene,CDR3 DNA,CDR3 protein
TRBD1,TRBV19,.,TRBJ1-5,TGTGCCAGTAGCCCGGACAGGAATCAGCCCCAGCATTTT,CASSPDRNQPQHF
.,TRBV28,.,TRBJ2-1,TGTGCCAGCAGTTTAGGCGGACAGATCAATGAGCAGTTCTTC,CASSLGGQINEQFF
.,TRBV28,.,TRBJ2-1,TGTGCCAGCAACGGGAGCCCATACAATGAGCAGTTCTTC,CASNGSPYNEQFF
TRBD2,TRBV5-4,.,TRBJ2-5,TGTGCCAGCAGCCGGGGACTACAAGAGACCCAGTACTTC,CASSRGLQETQYF
TRBD1,TRBV5-1,.,TRBJ2-1,TGCGCCAGCAGCCCACTGACCCTTGACAGGGATGGAGGCAATGAGCAGTTCTTC,CASSPLTLDRDGGNEQFF
TRBD2,TRBV6-6,once,TRBJ2-1,TGTGCCAGCAGTTCTAGCGGGAGGGCCAATGAGCAGTTCTTC,CASSSSGRANEQFF
TRBD2,TRBV28,.,TRBJ2-5,TGTGCCAGCAGGTGGGGGGGGATGGAGACCCAGTACTTC,CASRWGGMETQYF
.,TRBV23-1,.,TRBJ1-2,TGCGCCAGCAGTCAATCTTGGGGGTGTCGGGACTATGGCTACACCTTC,CASSQSWGCRDYGYTF
.,TRBV7-3,.,TRBJ2-3,TGTGCCAGCAGCTCCGGGACGGGACGCACAGATACGCAGTATTTT,CASSSGTGRTDTQYF
.,TRBV28,.,TRBJ1-4,TGTGCCAGCAGTCCTCCGACGGCAACTAATGAAAAACTGTTTTTT,CASSPPTATNEKLFF
.,TRBV5-4,.,TRBJ2-5,TGTGCCAGCACCCGGGGGATGGAGACCCAGTACTTC,CASTRGMETQYF
.,TRBV10-3,.,TRBJ2-2,TGTGCCATCAGTGAGTCCGCAGGGCGGAACACCGGGGAGCTGTTTTTT,CAISESAGRNTGELFF
.,TRBV7-6,.,TRBJ2-7,TGTGCCAGCAGCTTAGCCGCCTGGAGCATGGAGCAGTACTTC,CASSLAAWSMEQYF
TRBD2,TRBV19,.,TRBJ2-7,TGTGCCAGTAGTGTGACTAGCGGGAGAGGCTACGAGCAGTACTTC,CASSVTSGRGYEQYF
.,TRBV4-3,many,TRBJ2-1,TGCGCCAGCAGCCAAGAAGGGGCCACCCTGGATGAGCAGTTCTTC,CASSQEGATLDEQFF
.,TRBV7-2,few,TRBJ2-7,TGTGCCAGCAGCCCTTCACCACCAAATGAGCAGTACTTC,CASSPSPPNEQYF
TRBD2,TRBV5-1,.,TRBJ2-2,TGCGCCAGCAGCTTTATACTAGCGACGAACACCGGGGAGCTGTTTTTT,CASSFILATNTGELFF
.,TRBV10-3,.,TRBJ2-5,TGTGCCATCTCAAGGGGTCAAGAGACCCAGTACTTC,CAISRGQETQYF
.,TRBV2,.,TRBJ2-7,TGTGCCAGCCGAGGCCCAGAACCCTACGAGCAGTACTTC,CASRGPEPYEQYF
TRBD1,TRBV6-5,.,TRBJ1-2,TGTGCCAGCAGATGGGGACAGAGAACTAACTATGGCTACACCTTC,CASRWGQRTNYGYTF
.,TRBV7-8,.,TRBJ2-5,TGTGCCAGCAGGCGCCCGTTAGAAGAGACCCAGTACTTC,CASRRPLEETQYF
.,TRBV10-2,.,TRBJ1-5,TGCGCCAGCGGGGGACAAAGGATTCAGCCCCAGCATTTT,CASGGQRIQPQHF
TRBD1,TRBV7-2,.,TRBJ2-7,TGTGCCAGCAGTCTTCGGACAGGTCCCTACGAGCAGTACTTC,CASSLRTGPYEQYF
.,TRBV4-2,.,TRBJ2-3,TGTGCCAGCAGCCAACCTTCCGGGGCCGGGCCACGGACGGATACGCAGTATTTT,CASSQPSGAGPRTDTQYF
TRBD2,TRBV5-1,.,TRBJ2-7,TGCGCCAGCAGCTCCAGGACTAGTAACGAGCAGTACTTC,CASSSRTSNEQYF
.,TRBV9,.,TRBJ1-2,TGTGCCAGCAGCGTAGGGGGGAATGACTATGGCTACACCTTC,CASSVGGNDYGYTF
TRBD1,TRBV19,.,TRBJ1-5,TGTGCCAGTAGTCCCACCGGGACAGGGGGCCTTATTAGCAATCAGCCCCAGCATTTT,CASSPTGTGGLISNQPQHF
.,TRBV28,.,TRBJ2-1,TGTGCCAGCAGTCCCCCCGGCGGACCCTCCTACAATGAGCAGTTCTTC,CASSPPGGPSYNEQFF
.,TRBV7-2,.,TRBJ2-1,TGTGCCAGCAGCCTCGATTCCTACAATGAGCAGTTCTTC,CASSLDSYNEQFF
.,TRBV6-1,.,TRBJ2-3,TGTGCCAGCACCCGACTAGACCGTTTTGGGGATACGCAGTATTTT,CASTRLDRFGDTQYF
.,TRBV5-4,.,TRBJ2-7,TGTGCCAGCAGCCTCGCGGGTCGCGAGCAGTACTTC,CASSLAGREQYF
TRBD1,TRBV5-1,.,TRBJ2-5,TGCGCCAGCAGCTTCGGACAGGGATTGTGGTACCAAGAGACCCAGTACTTC,CASSFGQGLWYQETQYF
.,TRBV4-1,.,TRBJ2-7,TGCGCCAGCAGCCAAGAAGGGAGGGGGACCAACTACGAGCAGTACTTC,CASSQEGRGTNYEQYF
TRBD2,TRBV2,.,TRBJ2-2,TGTGCCAGCAGTGTACGACTAGCGGGAGACGGGGAGCTGTTTTTT,CASSVRLAGDGELFF
.,TRBV18,.,TRBJ1-1,TGTGCCAGCTCACCGGGCACCCTGAACACTGAAGCTTTCTTT,CASSPGTLNTEAFF
TRBD1,TRBV30,.,TRBJ1-2,TGTGCCTGGAGCCAGGACAGGGGGTATGGTGGCTACACCTTC,CAWSQDRGYGGYTF
.,TRBV18,.,TRBJ2-2,TGTGCCAGCTCGCCCGCGGCCTCTGCAGGCACCGGGGAGCTGTTTTTT,CASSPAASAGTGELFF
.,TRBV12-5,.,TRBJ1-3,TGTGCTAGTGGTTTGCGGCAGGGTTTCTTCTGCGGAAACACCATATATTTT,CASGLRQGFFCGNTIYF
TRBD2,TRBV9,.,TRBJ2-5,TGTGCCAGCAGCGTAGATGGTAGCGGGAGCCAGACCCAGTACTTC,CASSVDGSGSQTQYF
.,TRBV28,once,TRBJ2-1,TGTGCCAGCAGCGCCCCCCATCGCGATGAGCAGTTCTTC,CASSAPHRDEQFF
TRBD2,TRBV28,.,TRBJ2-3,TGTGCCAGCACCGGAGGGGCTAGCGGGTCGGGTACGCAGTATTTT,CASTGGASGSGTQYF
.,TRBV9,.,TRBJ2-5,TGTGCCAGCAGCGTAACCCCAGGGGGGGAACAAGAGACCCAGTACTTC,CASSVTPGGEQETQYF
.,TRBV11-2,.,TRBJ2-4,TGTGCCAGCAGCTTGAACGCAAACGGGGTTCAGTACTTC,CASSLNANGVQYF
.,TRBV28,.,TRBJ1-1,TGTGCCAGCAGTTTCCACACTGAAGCTTTCTTT,CASSFHTEAFF
.,TRBV5-6,.,TRBJ2-7,TGTGCCAGCAGCTCCTCACGGACGGGCTCCTACGAGCAGTACTTC,CASSSSRTGSYEQYF
TRBD2,TRBV28,.,TRBJ2-5,TGTGCCAGCAAACCGGGACTAGCGGGAGTGTTAAGGGATTACCAAGAGACCCAGTACTTC,CASKPGLAGVLRDYQETQYF
.,TRBV28,once,TRBJ1-5,TGTGCCAGCGGGAGGACAGTCAATCAGCCCCAGCATTTT,CASGRTVNQPQHF
.,TRBV7-2,.,TRBJ1-1,TGTGCCAGCAGCCTACAGTACGGTAACACTGAAGCTTTCTTT,CASSLQYGNTEAFF
TRBD1,TRBV15,.,TRBJ2-7,TGTGCCACCAGCAGGCCAGGACAGGGGGCGGGTGAGCAGTACTTC,CATSRPGQGAGEQYF
.,TRBV30,.,TRBJ2-3,TGTGCCTGGAAAAATGTCAAATCGGCGCAGTATTTT,CAWKNVKSAQYF
TRBD1,TRBV7-2,.,TRBJ1-1,TGTGCCAGCAGCCCACCAGTAGTCGGACAGGTGATGAACACTGAAGCTTTCTTT,CASSPPVVGQVMNTEAFF
TRBD2,TRBV2,.,TRBJ2-3,TGTGCCAGCAAAGGGGGAGCGGGAGGGAAGGAGACAGATACGCAGTATTTT,CASKGGAGGKETDTQYF
.,TRBV27,once,TRBJ1-2,TGTGCCAGCAGTTCTGGGACGGTCTATGGCTACACCTTC,CASSSGTVYGYTF
.,TRBV25-1,many,TRBJ2-7,TGTGCCAGCAGTGAATCAGGGACCTACCCGAGAGGGCAGTACTTC,CASSESGTYPRGQYF
.,TRBV5-6,once,TRBJ2-5,TGTGCCAGCAGCTTGGTAACGGCGGTTGGGGGGACCCAGTACTTC,CASSLVTAVGGTQYF
.,TRBV4-1,.,TRBJ2-7,TGCGCCAGCAGCCAAGAATCCAGATACGAGCAGTACTTC,CASSQESRYEQYF
TRBD2,TRBV5-1,few,TRBJ2-3,TGCGCCAGCAGCTCGGGACTAGCTCCCACAGATACGCAGTATTTT,CASSSGLAPTDTQYF
.,TRBV28,.,TRBJ1-4,TGTGCCAGCAGGGGGACACCTGCAACTAATGAAAAACTGTTTTTT,CASRGTPATNEKLFF
.,TRBV27,.,TRBJ2-4,TGTGCCAGCAGTTCTCGGCGGGTAGCCAAAAACATTCAGTACTTC,CASSSRRVAKNIQYF